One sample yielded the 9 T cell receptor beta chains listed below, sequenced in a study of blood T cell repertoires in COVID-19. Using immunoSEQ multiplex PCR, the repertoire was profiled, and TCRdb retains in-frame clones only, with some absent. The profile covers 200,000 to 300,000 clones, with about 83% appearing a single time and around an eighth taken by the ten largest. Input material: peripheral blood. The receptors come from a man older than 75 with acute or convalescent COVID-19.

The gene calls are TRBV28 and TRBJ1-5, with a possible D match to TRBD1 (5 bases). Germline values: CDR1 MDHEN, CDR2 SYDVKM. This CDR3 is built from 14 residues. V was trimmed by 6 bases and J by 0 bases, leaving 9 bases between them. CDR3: CASSRQNSNQPQHF. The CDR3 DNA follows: TGTGCCAGCAGCCGACAGAATAGCAATCAGCCCCAGCATTTT.

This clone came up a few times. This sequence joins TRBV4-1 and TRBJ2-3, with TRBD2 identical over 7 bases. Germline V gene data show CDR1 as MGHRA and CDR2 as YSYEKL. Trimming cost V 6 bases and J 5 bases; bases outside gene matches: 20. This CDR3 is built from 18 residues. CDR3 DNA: TGCGCCAGCAGTAACCCGGATGTGGGAGGGCCGGGGAGAGATACGCAGTATTTT. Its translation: CASSNPDVGGPGRDTQYF.

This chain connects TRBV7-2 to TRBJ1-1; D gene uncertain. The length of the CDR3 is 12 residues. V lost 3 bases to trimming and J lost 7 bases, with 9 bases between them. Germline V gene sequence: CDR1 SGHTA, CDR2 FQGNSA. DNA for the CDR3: TGTGCCAGCAGCTTGATGCCCTATGAAGCTTTCTTT. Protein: CASSLMPYEAFF.

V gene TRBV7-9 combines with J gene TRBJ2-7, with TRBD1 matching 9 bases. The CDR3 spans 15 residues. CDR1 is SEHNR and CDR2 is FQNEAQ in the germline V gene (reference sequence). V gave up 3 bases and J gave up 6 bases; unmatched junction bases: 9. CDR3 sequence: CASSFEGQGSTEQYF. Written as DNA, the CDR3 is TGTGCCAGCAGCTTCGAGGGACAGGGTTCTACCGAGCAGTACTTC.

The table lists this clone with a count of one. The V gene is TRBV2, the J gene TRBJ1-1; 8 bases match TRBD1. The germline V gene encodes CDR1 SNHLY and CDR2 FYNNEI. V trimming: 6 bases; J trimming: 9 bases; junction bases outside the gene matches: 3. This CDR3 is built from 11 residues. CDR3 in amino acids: CASSGTGKAFF. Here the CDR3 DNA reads TGTGCCAGCAGCGGGACAGGAAAAGCTTTCTTT.

CDR3 residues: CASSPFFSQETQYF. The CDR3 DNA follows: TGTGCCAGCAGCCCCTTCTTTAGTCAAGAGACCCAGTACTTC. The chain is built from TRBV9 and TRBJ2-5, with D uncertain. The length of the CDR3 is 14 residues. From germline, CDR1 is SGDLS and CDR2 YYNGEE. V was cut by 4 bases and J by 2 bases, with 12 bases left in between.

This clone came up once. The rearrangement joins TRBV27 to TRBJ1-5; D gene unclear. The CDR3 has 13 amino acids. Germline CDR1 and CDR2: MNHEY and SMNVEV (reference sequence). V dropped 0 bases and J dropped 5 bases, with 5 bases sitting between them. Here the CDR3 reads CASSLSPDQPQHF. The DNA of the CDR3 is TGTGCCAGCAGTTTATCCCCGGATCAGCCCCAGCATTTT.

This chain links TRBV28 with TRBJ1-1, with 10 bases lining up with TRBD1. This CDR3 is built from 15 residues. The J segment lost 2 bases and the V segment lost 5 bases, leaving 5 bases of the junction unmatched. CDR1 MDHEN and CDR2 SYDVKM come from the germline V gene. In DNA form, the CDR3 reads TGTGCCAGCAGTCCGCGACAGGGGGCCAACACTGAAGCTTTCTTT. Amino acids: CASSPRQGANTEAFF.

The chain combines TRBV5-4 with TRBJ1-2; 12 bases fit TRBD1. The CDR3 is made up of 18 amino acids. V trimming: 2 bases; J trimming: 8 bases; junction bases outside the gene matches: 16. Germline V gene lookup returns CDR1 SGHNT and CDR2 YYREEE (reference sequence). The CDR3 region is CASSLASGGTGGLGGYTF. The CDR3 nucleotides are TGTGCCAGCAGCTTAGCGTCTGGCGGGACAGGGGGCCTCGGAGGCTACACCTTC.